A single sample gave rise to the 17 T cell receptor beta chains below, sequenced in a study of pediatric ulcerative colitis. Method: immunoSEQ multiplex PCR; TCRdb's copy keeps in-frame clones and lacks some. There are 35,000 or so clones in the sample; more than 70% occur only once, and 0.74% lies in the top ten. During colonoscopy, one to two rectal pinch biopsies were collected. The sample consisted of gut tissue. The receptors were sampled from a boy between 10 and 17 years old with moderate ulcerative colitis.

The chain recombines TRBV5-4 with TRBJ1-2; D gene ambiguous. The ends were cut back, 0 bases at V and 2 bases at J, with 5 bases in the middle. The CDR3 has 13 residues. CDR1 SGHNT and CDR2 YYREEE come from the germline V gene (reference sequence). Here the CDR3 DNA reads TGTGCCAGCAGCTTGGCACAGAACTATGGCTACACCTTC. As protein: CASSLAQNYGYTF.

The chain combines TRBV7-3 with TRBJ2-1; TRBD2 aligns across 8 bases. The CDR3 runs to 15 residues. The germline gives CDR1 SGHTA, CDR2 FQGTGA. With V trimmed by 6 bases and J by 0 bases, 4 bases remained unmatched. The CDR3 sequence: CASRSAGVSYNEQFF. In DNA form, the CDR3 reads TGTGCCAGCAGATCAGCGGGGGTCTCCTACAATGAGCAGTTCTTC.

This rearrangement joins TRBV2 to TRBJ2-3; 8 bases map to TRBD2. J was trimmed by 1 base and V by 6 bases; bases with no gene match: 3. The CDR3 contains 14 residues. The germline V gene has CDR1 SNHLY and CDR2 FYNNEI. The CDR3: CASRQLAGTDTQYF. CDR3 in DNA: TGTGCCAGCAGACAACTAGCGGGCACAGATACGCAGTATTTT.

The rearrangement joins TRBV28 to TRBJ2-5; D is perhaps TRBD2 (6 bases). The CDR3 is 17 residues long. Germline values: CDR1 MDHEN, CDR2 SYDVKM. Trimming took off 3 bases at V and 3 bases at J, with 20 bases between the two ends. CDR3 nucleotide sequence: TGTGCCAGCAGTTTCACATCCGGGACTTGGAGGGAAGAGACCCAGTACTTC. Amino acids: CASSFTSGTWREETQYF.

The gene calls are TRBV5-1 and TRBJ2-1; 11 nucleotides align to TRBD2. The V and J ends lost 4 bases and 7 bases, in that order; junction bases with no gene match: 7. Germline V gives CDR1 SGHRS, CDR2 YFSETQ. The CDR3 covers 15 residues. CDR3 nucleotide sequence: TGCGCCAGCAGCATTAGCGGGGGGGCCAAAAATGAGCAGTTCTTC. Its protein product is CASSISGGAKNEQFF.

This clone has just a few counts. V usage is TRBV4-2 and J usage is TRBJ1-2; D perhaps matches TRBD1 (5 bases). CDR1 and CDR2 from the germline V gene are LGHNA and YNFKEQ. The CDR3 covers 16 residues. Trimming removed 0 bases from V and 1 base from J, with 12 bases in between. The CDR3 reads CASSQDWGELNYGYTF. The CDR3 region has the DNA TGTGCCAGCAGCCAAGATTGGGGGGAACTTAACTATGGCTACACCTTC.

The genes are TRBV6-1 and TRBJ2-7; TRBD1 agrees at 10 bases. Trimming cost V 4 bases and J 5 bases; bases outside gene matches: 20. The germline V gene encodes CDR1 MNHNS and CDR2 SASEGT. The CDR3 consists of 19 residues. The chain's CDR3 is CASSAWDRGYLGSLDEQYF. CDR3 bases: TGTGCCAGCAGTGCCTGGGACAGGGGATACCTAGGTTCTTTGGACGAGCAGTACTTC.

The chain joins TRBV15 to TRBJ2-1; D is tentatively TRBD1 or TRBD2 (5 bases each). V dropped 8 bases and J dropped 0 bases, with 11 bases sitting between them. The CDR3 is 14 residues long. The germline gives CDR1 LNHNV, CDR2 YYDKDF (reference sequence). Here the CDR3 reads CATARDGSYNEQFF. The DNA for the CDR3 is TGTGCCACCGCCCGGGACGGCTCCTACAATGAGCAGTTCTTC.

V is TRBV6-6 and J is TRBJ1-6; TRBD1 is a possible D gene (6 bases). The CDR3 is 12 amino acids. The germline gives CDR1 MNHNY, CDR2 SVGAGI (reference sequence). Deletions cut 7 bases from V and 13 bases from J, with 14 bases between. The CDR3 DNA is TGTGCCAGCAACCGGGGGCTTGGGCCCCTCCACTTT. This codes for CASNRGLGPLHF.

A few counts support this clone. In DNA, the CDR3 is TGTGCCAGCAGCGGGCTCAATCAGCCCCAGCATTTT. Its protein is CASSGLNQPQHF. This chain uses TRBV7-6 with TRBJ1-5; D gene ambiguous. Per the germline V gene, CDR1 is SGHVS and CDR2 is FNYEAQ. The CDR3 loop spans 12 amino acids. Trimming shortened V by 5 bases and J by 3 bases, and 5 bases separated the two germline ends. Full variable domain (missing parts from reference TRBV7-6 and TRBJ1-5): GAGVSQSPRYKVTKRGQDVALRCDPISGHVSLYWYRQALGQGPEFLTYFNYEAQQDKSGLPNDRFSAERPEGSISTLTIQRTEQRDSAMYRCASSGLNQPQHFGDGTRLSIL.

The chain uses TRBV18 and TRBJ2-7; no firm D call. In germline, CDR1 is KGHSH, CDR2 LQKENI. CDR3 length: 12 amino acids. Trimming shortened V by 3 bases and J by 2 bases, and 5 bases separated the two germline ends. The DNA for the CDR3 is TGTGCCAGCTCACCCGGACCCTACGAGCAGTACTTC. Amino acids: CASSPGPYEQYF.

The chain joins TRBV7-2 to TRBJ2-2, with D perhaps TRBD1 (6 bases). V was pared by 5 bases and J by 2 bases, with 15 bases between. Germline V gene data show CDR1 as SGHTA and CDR2 as FQGNSA. This CDR3 has 16 residues. The CDR3, as DNA: TGTGCCAGCAGCCATTGGGACATTTTAAACACCGGGGAGCTGTTTTTT. Its translation: CASSHWDILNTGELFF.

The V gene is TRBV11-2, the J gene TRBJ1-6, with TRBD1 as a possible D gene (6 bases). Germline-derived CDR1 and CDR2 are SGHAT and FQNNGV. This CDR3 is 14 amino acids long. The V gene lost 3 bases and the J gene lost 5 bases, with 8 bases spanning the gap. This CDR3 reads CASSFRTDNSPLHF. For the CDR3, the DNA is TGTGCCAGCAGCTTCAGGACAGATAATTCACCCCTCCACTTT. Together with reference TRBV11-2 and TRBJ1-6, the CDR3 gives the full variable domain: EAGVAQSPRYKIIEKRQSVAFWCNPISGHATLYWYQQILGQGPKLLIQFQNNGVVDDSQLPKDRFSAERLKGVDSTLKIQPAKLEDSAVYLCASSFRTDNSPLHFGNGTRLTVT.

J is TRBJ2-7 and V is TRBV28; weak D call: TRBD1 (6 bases). With 0 bases removed from V and 10 bases from J, the gap between germline ends came to 10 bases. The CDR3 covers 12 residues. The V gene's germline CDR1 is MDHEN and CDR2 SYDVKM. The CDR3 loop reads CASSLWDSSQYF. In DNA form, the CDR3 reads TGTGCCAGCAGTTTATGGGACAGTAGCCAGTACTTC.

The chain links TRBV13 to TRBJ1-1; D uncertain. This CDR3 has 15 residues. Germline lookup yields CDR1 PRHDT and CDR2 FYEKMQ (reference sequence). Trimming shortened V by 5 bases and J by 2 bases, and 15 bases separated the two germline ends. CDR3 amino acids: CASSPRGRANTEAFF. The CDR3 nucleotides are TGTGCCAGCAGCCCCCGGGGAAGGGCCAACACTGAAGCTTTCTTT.

The chain couples TRBV11-3 to TRBJ2-3; TRBD2 might be the D (5 bases). From germline, CDR1 is SGHNT and CDR2 YENEEA. The CDR3 runs to 13 residues. V was trimmed by 4 bases and J by 5 bases, leaving 10 bases between them. In nucleotides, the CDR3 is TGTGCCAGCAGCTCCAGAGGGAGAGATACGCAGTATTTT. Translated: CASSSRGRDTQYF.

The chain combines TRBV7-6 with TRBJ2-2; 7 bases align to TRBD2. The J segment lost 6 bases and the V segment lost 3 bases, leaving 10 bases of the junction unmatched. The CDR3 consists of 16 residues. Per the germline V gene, CDR1 is SGHVS and CDR2 is FNYEAQ. CDR3 coding DNA: TGTGCCAGCAGCTTGACGACTAGCCAGGAGGCCGGGGAGCTGTTTTTT. Its protein product is CASSLTTSQEAGELFF.